The 5 T cell receptor beta chains presented below share a single source sample, sequenced in a study of blood T cell repertoires in COVID-19. Profiling relied on immunoSEQ multiplex PCR, and the TCRdb table lists in-frame clones only, not all of them. The table has roughly 80,000 clones, over 70% seen once; the top ten hold more than 9%. Sequenced input: peripheral blood. The receptors derive from a human donor in a cohort sampled during active COVID-19.

V is TRBV11-2 and J is TRBJ1-6, with D uncertain. The V end was cut by 4 bases, the J end by 2 bases, with 12 bases between. The CDR3 totals 16 residues. The germline CDR1 and CDR2 sequences are SGHAT and FQNNGV. In DNA, the CDR3 is TGTGCCAGCAGCTCCGGCGGGATCGCCTATAATTCACCCCTCCACTTT. This translates into CASSSGGIAYNSPLHF.

This chain links TRBV7-2 with TRBJ2-5; 8 bases line up with TRBD2. Germline V lookup: CDR1 SGHTA, CDR2 FQGNSA. Germline trimming cut 3 bases from V and 4 bases from J; bases unmatched to any gene: 4. The CDR3 spans 14 residues. CDR3 DNA: TGTGCCAGCAGCTTCGGGGGGGCGGGAGAGACCCAGTACTTC. Its protein is CASSFGGAGETQYF.

CDR3 amino acids: CASSLEGGLHGGYTF. The CDR3 DNA follows: TGTGCCAGCAGCTTAGAGGGGGGGCTTCATGGTGGCTACACCTTC. The gene calls are TRBV7-2 and TRBJ1-2; D is perhaps TRBD1 (6 bases). From germline, CDR1 is SGHTA and CDR2 FQGNSA. With 1 base removed from V and 7 bases from J, the gap between germline ends came to 16 bases. The CDR3 has 15 residues.

The chain has TRBV11-3 and TRBJ1-2; 10 bases map to TRBD1. CDR1 and CDR2 from the germline V gene are SGHNT and YENEEA. The CDR3 covers 17 residues. Germline trimming cut 4 bases from V and 5 bases from J; bases unmatched to any gene: 13. The CDR3 spells CASSCPVGQGPEYGYTF. The DNA of the CDR3 is TGTGCCAGCAGCTGCCCTGTGGGACAGGGGCCTGAGTATGGCTACACCTTC.

The chain recombines TRBV2 with TRBJ1-1; D uncertain. Looked up from germline, CDR1 is SNHLY and CDR2 is FYNNEI. The V and J ends lost 4 bases and 4 bases respectively, with 16 bases between them. The CDR3 has 15 amino acids. In DNA, the CDR3 is TGTGCCAGCAGTGGAGGGTTTGGGAGAAGCACTGAAGCTTTCTTT. It specifies CASSGGFGRSTEAFF.